One sample yielded the 8 T cell receptor beta chains listed below, sequenced in a study of shared clonotypes between healthy human individuals. Measured with immunoSEQ multiplex PCR; TCRdb has only the in-frame clones, and not every one. This sample has 2 million to 2.5 million clones; almost 96% occur once, and the top ten carry roughly 0.13%. Sequencing used naive CD4+ T cells sorted from blood. Subset meaning: CD45RA+ positively selected. Receptors originate from a man aged 18 to 35 in good health.

The chain recombines TRBV11-2 with TRBJ1-6; D might be TRBD1 (5 bases). The germline V gene has CDR1 SGHAT and CDR2 FQNNGV. V was cut by 5 bases and J by 7 bases, with 15 bases left in between. This CDR3 is built from 15 residues. The chain's CDR3 is CASSPRDRLNSPLHF. The CDR3 coding sequence is TGTGCCAGCAGCCCCAGGGATCGCCTAAATTCACCCCTCCACTTT. The full variable domain, its missing parts supplied by reference TRBV11-2 and TRBJ1-6, is EAGVAQSPRYKIIEKRQSVAFWCNPISGHATLYWYQQILGQGPKLLIQFQNNGVVDDSQLPKDRFSAERLKGVDSTLKIQPAKLEDSAVYLCASSPRDRLNSPLHFGNGTRLTVT.

For this clone: Other DNA variants within this sample encode the same CDR3. The gene calls are TRBV19 and TRBJ1-1; no definite D call. V lost 1 base to trimming and J lost 0 bases, with 9 bases between them. This CDR3 region has 15 residues. Per the germline V gene, CDR1 is LNHDA and CDR2 is SQIVND (reference sequence). This chain's CDR3 is CASSIVGQVNTEAFF. CDR3 nucleotide sequence: TGTGCCAGTAGTATAGTCGGTCAGGTGAACACTGAAGCTTTCTTT.

The chain joins TRBV10-3 to TRBJ1-4; TRBD1 might be the D (5 bases). V was shortened by 3 bases and J by 8 bases, with 16 bases between the two germline ends. CDR1 is ENHRY, CDR2 SYGVKD, per germline. CDR3 length equals 15 residues. The CDR3 nucleotides are TGTGCCATCAGTGAAGTTGAGGGGCTCGGGGAAAAACTGTTTTTT. It encodes CAISEVEGLGEKLFF.

The chain carries TRBV7-2 and TRBJ1-1, with D perhaps matching TRBD1 (6 bases). The CDR3 runs to 13 residues. Germline V gives CDR1 SGHTA, CDR2 FQGNSA. Trimming removed 5 bases at V and 4 bases at J, with 11 bases between. The CDR3 loop reads CASSRTAPTEAFF. The CDR3 DNA follows: TGTGCCAGCAGCCGGACAGCTCCCACTGAAGCTTTCTTT.

The chain joins TRBV10-1 to TRBJ2-5, with TRBD2 matching 14 bases. Unmatched junction bases numbered 3, after V lost 0 bases and J lost 6 bases. The CDR3 contains 16 residues. Germline-derived CDR1 and CDR2 are WNHNN and SYGVQD (reference sequence). CDR3 region: CASSESGLAGAKTQYF. Here the CDR3 DNA reads TGCGCCAGCAGTGAGTCGGGACTAGCGGGAGCCAAGACCCAGTACTTC.

This clone was observed once. The chain carries TRBV14 and TRBJ2-7; no firm D call. From germline, CDR1 is SGHDN and CDR2 FVKESK. Trimming removed 0 bases at V and 3 bases at J, with 6 bases between. This CDR3 has 13 amino acids. The CDR3 spells CASSQDDLYEQYF. The DNA for the CDR3 is TGTGCCAGCAGCCAAGACGACCTCTACGAGCAGTACTTC.

The chain combines TRBV5-6 with TRBJ2-1; D gene uncertain. Trimming stripped 3 bases from V and 2 bases from J, with 6 bases between. This CDR3 is built from 13 residues. Germline V gene lookup returns CDR1 SGHDT and CDR2 YYEEEE. The CDR3 here is CASSWGAYNEQFF. The CDR3, as DNA: TGTGCCAGCAGCTGGGGTGCCTACAATGAGCAGTTCTTC.

This sequence joins TRBV6-1 and TRBJ2-1; perhaps D is TRBD1 or TRBD2 (5 bases each). This CDR3 contains 16 residues. Germline CDR1 MNHNS, CDR2 SASEGT. Trimming removed 2 bases at V and 9 bases at J, with 20 bases between. The CDR3 is CASSESFYGTSGEQFF. The CDR3 DNA reads TGTGCCAGCAGTGAATCGTTCTATGGGACCTCAGGTGAGCAGTTCTTC.